These T cell receptor beta chains were read from a single sample in a study of sequential checkpoint blockade in melanoma. TCRdb keeps only in-frame clones here, not all; method: immunoSEQ multiplex PCR. The table has 1,100 or so clones, roughly a quarter seen once. The source was tumor tissue (inferred from file names), collected from a patient given nivolumab and ipilimumab in sequence. Receptor source: a human donor with melanoma. Each CDR3 is given without its conserved first and last residue. Clone size appears in some rows only: once, few, many, or a class for an expanded clone.

clone_size | cdr3_length | j_call | v_call | cdr3_aa
. | 10 | TRBJ1-1 | TRBV9 | ASSVGVGEAF
once | 14 | TRBJ2-5 | TRBV29-1 | SVALLGVGDQETQY
once | 16 | TRBJ2-2 | TRBV5-1 | ASSLVLVSQSNTGELF
few | 11 | TRBJ2-3 | TRBV6-8 | ASNPSGADTQY
once | 14 | TRBJ2-3 | TRBV5-1 | ARPRWGTSATDTQY
. | 12 | TRBJ2-2 | TRBV11-3 | ASSLEQNTGELF
. | 13 | TRBJ2-5 | TRBV12-5 | ASGLVHGTVGTQY
few | 11 | TRBJ1-5 | TRBV6-8 | ASSSRNDQPQH
once | 13 | TRBJ1-2 | TRBV19 | ASSTSGPSLDGYT
medium-sized | 13 | TRBJ2-7 | TRBV11-3 | ASSLTRDRYYEQY
medium-sized | 14 | TRBJ2-2 | TRBV11-3 | ASSLGTGGTTGELF
. | 10 | TRBJ2-7 | TRBV29-1 | SVEDTYYEQY
. | 14 | TRBJ1-1 | TRBV6-8 | AISGGGKEANTEAF
few | 13 | TRBJ1-2 | TRBV6-8 | ASSYRLGGNYGYT
medium-sized | 12 | TRBJ2-3 | TRBV11-3 | ASSSDRGVDTQY
medium-sized | 12 | TRBJ1-2 | TRBV12-2 | ASGPGSASYGYT
. | 13 | TRBJ2-2 | TRBV5-1 | ASSSGTPSTGELF
few | 11 | TRBJ1-1 | TRBV6-8 | AITIGGYTEAF
few | 14 | TRBJ1-1 | TRBV28 | ASSLEGRGPNTEAF
. | 11 | TRBJ1-1 | TRBV28 | AIQGLANTEAF
few | 12 | TRBJ2-7 | TRBV11-3 | ASTEQGAQGEQY
. | 11 | TRBJ1-1 | TRBV28 | ASLPLPNTEAF
. | 11 | TRBJ1-2 | TRBV19 | ASSMEPGYGYT
few | 14 | TRBJ1-1 | TRBV5-1 | ASSAPTGALNTEAF
. | 13 | TRBJ1-1 | TRBV19 | ASSRQGAGYAEAF
. | 14 | TRBJ2-2 | TRBV15 | ATSRERGRGTGELF
few | 14 | TRBJ1-5 | TRBV11-3 | ASSLSLGVRNQPQH
. | 12 | TRBJ2-4 | TRBV11-3 | ASSTGTLGNIQY
. | 13 | TRBJ1-2 | TRBV10-2 | ASSESRQGDYGYT
few | 12 | TRBJ2-7 | TRBV6-8 | ASSATGTAYEQY